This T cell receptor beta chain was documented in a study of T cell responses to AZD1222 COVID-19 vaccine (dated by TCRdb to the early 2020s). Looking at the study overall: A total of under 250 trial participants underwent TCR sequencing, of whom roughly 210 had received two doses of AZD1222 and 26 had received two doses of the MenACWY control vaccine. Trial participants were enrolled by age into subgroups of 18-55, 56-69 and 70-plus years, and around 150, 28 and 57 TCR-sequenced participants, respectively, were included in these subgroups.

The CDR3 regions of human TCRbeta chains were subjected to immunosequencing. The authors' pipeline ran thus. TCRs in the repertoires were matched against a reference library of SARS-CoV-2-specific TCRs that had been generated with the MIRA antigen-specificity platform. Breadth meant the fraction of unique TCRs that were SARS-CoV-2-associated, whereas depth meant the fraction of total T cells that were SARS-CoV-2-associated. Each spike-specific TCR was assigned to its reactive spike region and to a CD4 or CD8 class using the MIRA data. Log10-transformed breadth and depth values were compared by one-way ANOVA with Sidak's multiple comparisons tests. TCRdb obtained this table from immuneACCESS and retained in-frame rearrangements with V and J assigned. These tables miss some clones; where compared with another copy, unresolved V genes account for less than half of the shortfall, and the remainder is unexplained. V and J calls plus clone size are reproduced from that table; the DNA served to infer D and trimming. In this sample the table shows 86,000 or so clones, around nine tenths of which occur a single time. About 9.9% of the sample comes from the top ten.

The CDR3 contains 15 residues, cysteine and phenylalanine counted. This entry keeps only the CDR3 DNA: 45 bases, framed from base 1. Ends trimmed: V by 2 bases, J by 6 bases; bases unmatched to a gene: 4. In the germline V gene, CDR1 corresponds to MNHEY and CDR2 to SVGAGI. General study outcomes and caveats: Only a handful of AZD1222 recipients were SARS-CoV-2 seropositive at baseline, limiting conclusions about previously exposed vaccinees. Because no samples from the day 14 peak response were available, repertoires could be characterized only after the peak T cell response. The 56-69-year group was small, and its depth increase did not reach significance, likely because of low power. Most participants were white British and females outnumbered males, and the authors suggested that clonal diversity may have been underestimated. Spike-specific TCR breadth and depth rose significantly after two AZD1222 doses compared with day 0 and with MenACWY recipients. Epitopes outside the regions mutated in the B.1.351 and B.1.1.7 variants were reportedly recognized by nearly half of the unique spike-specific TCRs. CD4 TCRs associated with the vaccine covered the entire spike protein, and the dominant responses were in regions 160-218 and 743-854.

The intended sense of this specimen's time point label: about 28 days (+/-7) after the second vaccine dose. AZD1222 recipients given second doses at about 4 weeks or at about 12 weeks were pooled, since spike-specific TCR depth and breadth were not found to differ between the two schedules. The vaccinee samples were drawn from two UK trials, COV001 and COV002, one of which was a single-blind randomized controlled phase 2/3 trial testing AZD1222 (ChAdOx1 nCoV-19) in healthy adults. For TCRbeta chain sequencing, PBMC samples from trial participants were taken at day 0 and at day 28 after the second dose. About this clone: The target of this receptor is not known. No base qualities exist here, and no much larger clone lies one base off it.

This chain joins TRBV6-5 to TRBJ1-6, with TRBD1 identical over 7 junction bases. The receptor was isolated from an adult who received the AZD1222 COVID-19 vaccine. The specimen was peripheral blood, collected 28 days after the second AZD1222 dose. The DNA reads TGTGCCAGCAGTTACAGCAACAGGGGTAATTCACCCCTCCACTTT. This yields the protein CASSYSNRGNSPLHF.